This TCR beta chain was sequenced in a study of blood T cells in healthy people across ages. PCR was performed a second time for about 6 to 12 cycles using a sample-barcoded 5' primer and a J-beta primer mix. MiXCR was run by TCRdb on the 5' RACE reads, yielding one entry per CDR3 protein. The table lists 1.2 million to 1.5 million distinct CDR3 sequences, around two fifths of them singletons, with less than 8% in the top ten. Comment on this clonotype: What it recognizes is unknown. An end of the junction differs from the germline gene, which may be a read error.

Looked up from germline, CDR1 is SGHAT and CDR2 is FQNNGV. This CDR3 spans 13 amino acids. The authors drew 8 to 10 milliliters of peripheral blood from each donor. Broader study findings: Not knowing donor CMV status may have confounded expanded clonotype changes.

The origin of this receptor is a woman between 18 and 29 years old in good health. Sequenced material: blood. The chain carries TRBV11-2 and TRBJ2-7; the D is unclear. This CDR3 reads CASGLGSDYEQYF. DNA for the CDR3: TGTGCCAGCGGCTTAGGGTCAGACTACGAGCAGTACTTC.